Following are 15 T cell receptor beta chains from one sample sequenced in a study of cytomegalovirus exposure and HLA in healthy donors. This PCR relied on a set of 60 Vbeta primers and 13 Jbeta primers. The repertoire was sequenced with immunoSEQ multiplex PCR; TCRdb's copy has only in-frame clones and lacks some. This table has around 120,000 clones, 81% appearing once. The sample consisted of PBMCs. The receptor source for this set is a man aged 18 to 29 in good health and CMV-seronegative.

Worth noting for this clone: The sample has other DNA sequences that encode this CDR3 too. V usage is TRBV7-2 and J usage is TRBJ1-5; D is possibly TRBD1 (5 bases). The CDR3 totals 13 residues. Germline V gene lookup returns CDR1 SGHTA and CDR2 FQGNSA. With 2 bases removed from V and 4 bases from J, the gap between germline ends came to 6 bases. The CDR3 protein is CASSLRGNQPQHF. In DNA form, the CDR3 reads TGTGCCAGCAGCTTAAGGGGTAATCAGCCCCAGCATTTT.

This clone was observed a handful of times. The rearrangement links TRBV12-5 to TRBJ1-1; 8 bases are a match to TRBD1. Germline values: CDR1 LGHNT, CDR2 FRNRAP. This CDR3 is built from 14 residues. The junction had 8 bases not matched to a gene; V was cut back by 6 bases and J by 5 bases. The CDR3 is CASGRQGRGTEAFF. CDR3 nucleotides: TGTGCTAGTGGCAGACAGGGGAGAGGGACTGAAGCTTTCTTT.

The chain links TRBV7-8 to TRBJ1-3; D perhaps matches TRBD1 (5 bases). CDR3 length: 14 amino acids. Germline-derived CDR1 and CDR2 are SGHVS and FQNEAQ. V lost 5 bases, J lost 4 bases, and 12 bases lay in between. The CDR3 region is CASSPSGRGNTIYF. CDR3 DNA: TGTGCCAGCAGCCCGTCAGGGAGGGGAAACACCATATATTTT.

The chain uses TRBV29-1 and TRBJ2-7; TRBD1 aligns across 8 bases. The CDR3 length is 13 residues. V was clipped by 3 bases and J by 3 bases; unmatched bases: 4. Germline V CDR1 and CDR2: SQVTM, ANQGSEA. CDR3 loop: CSVEGQDIYEQYF. The CDR3 bases are TGCAGCGTTGAGGGACAGGATATCTACGAGCAGTACTTC.

The V call is TRBV27, the J call TRBJ2-7; TRBD2 might be the D (5 bases). Germline loops: CDR1 MNHEY, CDR2 SMNVEV (reference sequence). This CDR3 is 13 amino acids long. V lost 4 bases and J lost 2, with 9 bases in between. The CDR3 sequence is CASSWGVPYEQYF. As DNA, the CDR3 is TGTGCCAGCAGTTGGGGAGTTCCCTACGAGCAGTACTTC.

CDR3 DNA sequence: TGTGCCAGCAGCACTGGTACTTCACCCCTCCACTTT. Translated, it gives CASSTGTSPLHF. V usage is TRBV5-6 and J usage is TRBJ1-6; D ambiguous. This CDR3 is built from 12 residues. Germline V gene sequence: CDR1 SGHDT, CDR2 YYEEEE. V was pared by 4 bases and J by 9 bases, with 8 bases between. The variable domain in full, completed from reference TRBV5-6 and TRBJ1-6, reads DAGVTQSPTHLIKTRGQQVTLRCSPKSGHDTVSWYQQALGQGPQFIFQYYEEEERQRGNFPDRFSGHQFPNYSSELNVNALLLGDSALYLCASSTGTSPLHFGNGTRLTVT.

The genes are TRBV9 and TRBJ1-1; the D gene is possibly TRBD1 (6 bases). CDR3 length: 15 residues. Trimming pared 3 bases from V and 0 bases from J, leaving 12 bases between. Germline V gene sequence: CDR1 SGDLS, CDR2 YYNGEE. The CDR3 spells CASSARQEMNTEAFF. DNA for the CDR3: TGTGCCAGCAGCGCCCGACAGGAGATGAACACTGAAGCTTTCTTT.

This sequence joins TRBV9 and TRBJ2-3, with 12 nucleotides matching TRBD2. The CDR3 runs 16 residues. Germline assignment: CDR1 SGDLS and CDR2 YYNGEE. Germline trimming cut 0 bases from V and 3 bases from J; bases unmatched to any gene: 2. The CDR3 is CASSVVTSGGTDTQYF. CDR3 nucleotides: TGTGCCAGCAGCGTAGTTACTAGCGGGGGGACAGATACGCAGTATTTT.

A single count supports this clone. V gene TRBV7-9 combines with J gene TRBJ2-2; tentative D call: TRBD2 (5 bases). This CDR3 has 15 amino acids. Trimming took 4 bases from V and 5 from J, leaving 14 bases between them. Germline V lookup: CDR1 SEHNR, CDR2 FQNEAQ (reference sequence). The CDR3 DNA sequence: TGTGCCAGCAGCTCATCAGGAAGAGGGACCGGGGAGCTGTTTTTT. It codes for CASSSSGRGTGELFF.

This clone came up once. The DNA of the CDR3 is TGTGCCAGCAGCCATCGGACAGGGGACACAGATACGCAGTATTTT. Encoded protein: CASSHRTGDTDTQYF. The chain recombines TRBV9 with TRBJ2-3; 9 bases line up with TRBD1. CDR1 and CDR2 from the germline V gene are SGDLS and YYNGEE. The CDR3 spans 15 residues. The junction had 5 bases not matched to a gene; V was cut back by 4 bases and J by 2 bases.

V and J are TRBV29-1 and TRBJ1-1; D is ambiguous. Deletions cut 7 bases from V and 2 bases from J, with 11 bases between. This CDR3 comprises 12 residues. Germline CDR1 is SQVTM and CDR2 is ANQGSEA. The DNA for the CDR3 is TGCAGCGCCGGGCGGGAAAACACTGAAGCTTTCTTT. It specifies CSAGRENTEAFF.

V is TRBV18 and J is TRBJ1-2; the D gene is possibly TRBD1 (6 bases). The V end lost 3 bases, the J end lost 5 bases, and 13 bases lay between the germline ends. The CDR3 runs to 14 residues. Germline loops: CDR1 KGHSH, CDR2 LQKENI. CDR3 region: CASSPGQILYGYTF. CDR3 bases: TGTGCCAGCTCACCTGGACAGATTCTTTATGGCTACACCTTC.

CDR3 sequence (DNA): TGCGCCAGCAGCCAAGATGCGGGTAACACCGGGGAGCTGTTTTTT. Its translation is CASSQDAGNTGELFF. The J gene is TRBJ2-2, the V gene TRBV4-3; TRBD2 might be the D (5 bases). The V end was cut by 0 bases, the J end by 2 bases, with 7 bases between. CDR1 is LGHNA, CDR2 YSLEER, per germline. This CDR3 comprises 15 residues.

This clone was recorded only once. V usage is TRBV7-9 and J usage is TRBJ1-1, with D unclear. Trimming left V 5 bases short and J 3 bases short, with 10 bases between. The CDR3 is 13 residues long. Germline CDR1 reads SEHNR; CDR2 reads FQNEAQ (reference sequence). The CDR3 spells CASSAIVDTEAFF. The CDR3 DNA sequence: TGTGCCAGCAGCGCAATTGTAGACACTGAAGCTTTCTTT.

Only one count was recorded for this clone. The V and J genes are TRBV5-4 and TRBJ1-3; no clear D. Trimming removed 3 bases at V and 3 bases at J, with 10 bases between. CDR3 size: 14 residues. The germline V gene encodes CDR1 SGHNT and CDR2 YYREEE (reference sequence). Written as DNA, the CDR3 is TGTGCCAGCAGCTCGACGGGGTATGGAAACACCATATATTTT. Protein product: CASSSTGYGNTIYF.